This T cell receptor (beta chain) stems from a study of shared clonotypes between healthy human individuals. This CDR3 has 13 residues. The ends were cut back, 4 bases at V and 0 bases at J, with 5 bases in the middle. Germline CDR1 and CDR2: WNHNN and SYGVQD (reference sequence). Here immunoSEQ multiplex PCR was the method, and the copy in TCRdb shows in-frame clones only, minus some. The sample shows over 2 million clones, 95% of them seen only once. This clone was picked up one time. What was sequenced was naive CD4+ T cells sorted from blood. Stated subset: CD45RA+ positively selected. The source of this sequence is a young man in good health. This chain connects TRBV10-1 to TRBJ2-3, with D hard to call. In DNA, the CDR3 is TGCGCCAGCAGTGCCGGGAGCACAGATACGCAGTATTTT. It specifies CASSAGSTDTQYF.